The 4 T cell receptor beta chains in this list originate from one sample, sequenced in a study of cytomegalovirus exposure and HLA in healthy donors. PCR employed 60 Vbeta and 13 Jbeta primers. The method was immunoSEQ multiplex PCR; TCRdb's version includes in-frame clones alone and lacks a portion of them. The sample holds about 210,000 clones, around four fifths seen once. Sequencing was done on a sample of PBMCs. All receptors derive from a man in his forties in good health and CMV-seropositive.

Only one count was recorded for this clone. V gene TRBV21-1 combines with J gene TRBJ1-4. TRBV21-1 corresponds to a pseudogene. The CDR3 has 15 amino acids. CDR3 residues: CASSKNYGGTEKLFF. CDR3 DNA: TGTGCCAGCAGCAAAAACTACGGAGGAACTGAAAAACTGTTTTTT.

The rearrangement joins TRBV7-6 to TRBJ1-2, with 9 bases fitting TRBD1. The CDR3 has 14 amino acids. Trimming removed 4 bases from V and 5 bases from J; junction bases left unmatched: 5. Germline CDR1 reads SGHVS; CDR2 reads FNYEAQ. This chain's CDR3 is CASSSGQGWYGYTF. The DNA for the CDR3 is TGTGCCAGCAGCTCGGGACAGGGATGGTATGGCTACACCTTC.

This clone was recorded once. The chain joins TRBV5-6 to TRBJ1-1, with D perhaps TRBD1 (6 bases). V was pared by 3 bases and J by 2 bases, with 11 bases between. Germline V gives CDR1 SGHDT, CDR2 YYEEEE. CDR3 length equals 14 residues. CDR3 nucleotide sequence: TGTGCCAGCAGCTCGGACAGAGTAAACACTGAAGCTTTCTTT. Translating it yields CASSSDRVNTEAFF.

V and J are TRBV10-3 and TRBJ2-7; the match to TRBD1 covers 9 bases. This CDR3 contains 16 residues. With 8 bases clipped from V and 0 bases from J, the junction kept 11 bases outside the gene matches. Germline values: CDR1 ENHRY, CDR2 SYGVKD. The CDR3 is CAIGAQDRGSSYEQYF. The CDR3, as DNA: TGTGCCATCGGGGCGCAGGACAGGGGATCCTCCTACGAGCAGTACTTC.